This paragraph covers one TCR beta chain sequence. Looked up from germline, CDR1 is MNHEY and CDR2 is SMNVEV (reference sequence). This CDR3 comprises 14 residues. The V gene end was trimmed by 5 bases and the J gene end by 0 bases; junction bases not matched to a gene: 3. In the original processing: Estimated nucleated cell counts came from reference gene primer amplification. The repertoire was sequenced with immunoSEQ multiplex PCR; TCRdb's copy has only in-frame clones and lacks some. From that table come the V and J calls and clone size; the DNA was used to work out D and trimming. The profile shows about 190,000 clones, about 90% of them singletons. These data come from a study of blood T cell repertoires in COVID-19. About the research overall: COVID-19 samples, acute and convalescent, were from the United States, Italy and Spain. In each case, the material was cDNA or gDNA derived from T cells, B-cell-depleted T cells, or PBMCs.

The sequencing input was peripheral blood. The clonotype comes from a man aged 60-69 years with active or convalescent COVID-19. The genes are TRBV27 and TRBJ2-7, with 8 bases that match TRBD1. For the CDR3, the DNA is TGTGCCAGCAGTGAGGACAGGGACTCCTACGAGCAGTACTTC. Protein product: CASSEDRDSYEQYF.